This T cell receptor (beta chain) was sequenced for a study of T cells expressing NK-cell markers. TCRdb re-called the 5' RACE reads; every CDR3 protein appears as one record, without DNA. The sample shows fewer than 400,000 distinct CDR3 sequences, and 4% to 6.5% sits with its ten largest clones. As for this clonotype: What it binds is unknown.

Germline V gives CDR1 KGHDR, CDR2 SFDVKD. CDR3 size: 16 residues. Study conclusions and caveats: Specificity for HCMV among expanded NKG2C+ T cell clones was not established.

The sequenced sample consisted of blood T cells: a sorted CD56 or NKG2C T cell subset, CD4+ or CD8+ T cells, or bulk PBMC T cells (not recorded which). The receptor was isolated from a man aged 18-75 years in good health. The chain uses TRBV24-1 and TRBJ2-1. This CDR3 is CATSDSQARRYNEQFF.